This T cell receptor beta chain was observed in a study of blood T cells in healthy people across ages. Study background: Roughly one uniquely barcoded beta molecule per two T cells was captured.

Each sample yielded at least 6 million isolated PBMCs. Many counts were recorded for this clonotype. Its specificity is not known. Since a much larger clone is just one base distant, this may be a read error. Study findings and constraints: Samples with more naive T cells showed higher observed beta diversity.

Combining a sample-barcoded 5' primer with a J-beta primer mix, a second PCR ran for about 6 to 12 cycles. Carrying 12 random nucleotides, a template-switch adaptor labeled each individual cDNA molecule. MiXCR was run by TCRdb on the 5' RACE reads, yielding one entry per CDR3 protein. Of roughly 1,700,000 distinct CDR3 sequences detected, under 30% appear once; the ten largest clones hold about 8%. CDR1 MNHEY and CDR2 SVGAGI come from the germline V gene. The germline V and J ends were trimmed by 5 bases and 1 base, with 14 bases remaining between them. The CDR3 covers 15 residues. The genes are TRBV6-5 and TRBJ2-5; possibly TRBD2 for D (6 bases). Sequencing was performed on blood. This clonotype was obtained from a woman in her twenties or thirties in good health. CDR3 DNA sequence: TGTGCCAGCAGTCGGCGGGGTAGGCCCCAAGAGACCCAGTACTTC. As protein: CASSRRGRPQETQYF.